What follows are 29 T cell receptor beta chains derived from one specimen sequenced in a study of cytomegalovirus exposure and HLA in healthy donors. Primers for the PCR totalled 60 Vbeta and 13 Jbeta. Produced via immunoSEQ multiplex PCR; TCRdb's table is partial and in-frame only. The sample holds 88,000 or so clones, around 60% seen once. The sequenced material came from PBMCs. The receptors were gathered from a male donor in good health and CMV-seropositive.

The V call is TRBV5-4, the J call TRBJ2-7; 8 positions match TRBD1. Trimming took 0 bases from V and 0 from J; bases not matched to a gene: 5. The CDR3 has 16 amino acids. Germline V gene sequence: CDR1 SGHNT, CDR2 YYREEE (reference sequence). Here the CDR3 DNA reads TGTGCCAGCAGCTTGGGTGGGACAGGCAACTCCTACGAGCAGTACTTC. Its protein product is CASSLGGTGNSYEQYF.

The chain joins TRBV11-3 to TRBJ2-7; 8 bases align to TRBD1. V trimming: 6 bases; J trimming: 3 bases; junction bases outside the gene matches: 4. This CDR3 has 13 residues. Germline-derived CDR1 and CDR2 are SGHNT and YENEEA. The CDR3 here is CASSYGQGYEQYF. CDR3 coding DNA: TGTGCCAGCAGTTACGGACAGGGCTACGAGCAGTACTTC.

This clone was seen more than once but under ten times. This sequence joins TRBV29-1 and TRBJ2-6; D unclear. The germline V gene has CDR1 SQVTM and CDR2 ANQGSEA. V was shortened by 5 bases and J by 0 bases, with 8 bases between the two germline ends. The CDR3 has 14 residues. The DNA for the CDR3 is TGCAGCGTTACAGCCCTCTCTGGGGCCAACGTCCTGACTTTC. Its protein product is CSVTALSGANVLTF.

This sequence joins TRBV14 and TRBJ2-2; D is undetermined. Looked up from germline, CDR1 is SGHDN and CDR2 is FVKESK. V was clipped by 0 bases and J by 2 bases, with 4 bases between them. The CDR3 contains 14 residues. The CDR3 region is CASSQDLNTGELFF. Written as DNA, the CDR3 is TGTGCCAGCAGCCAAGACCTAAACACCGGGGAGCTGTTTTTT.

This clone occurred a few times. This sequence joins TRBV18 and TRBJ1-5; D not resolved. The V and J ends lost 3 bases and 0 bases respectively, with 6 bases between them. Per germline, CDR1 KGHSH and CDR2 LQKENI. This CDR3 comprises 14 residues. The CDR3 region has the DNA TGTGCCAGCTCACCCCAGGTTAGCAATCAGCCCCAGCATTTT. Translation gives CASSPQVSNQPQHF.

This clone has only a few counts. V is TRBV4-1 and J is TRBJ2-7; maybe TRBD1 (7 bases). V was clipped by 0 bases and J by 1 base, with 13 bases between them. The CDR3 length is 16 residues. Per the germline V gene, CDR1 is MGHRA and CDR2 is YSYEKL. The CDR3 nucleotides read TGCGCCAGCAGCCAAGAAGGAGGGACAGCGTCCTACGAGCAGTACTTC. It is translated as CASSQEGGTASYEQYF.

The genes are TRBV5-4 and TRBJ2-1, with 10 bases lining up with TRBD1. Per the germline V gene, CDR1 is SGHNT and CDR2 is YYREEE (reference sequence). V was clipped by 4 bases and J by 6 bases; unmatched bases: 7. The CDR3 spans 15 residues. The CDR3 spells CASSNAGTGVNEQFF. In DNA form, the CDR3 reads TGTGCCAGCAGCAATGCCGGGACAGGGGTCAATGAGCAGTTCTTC.

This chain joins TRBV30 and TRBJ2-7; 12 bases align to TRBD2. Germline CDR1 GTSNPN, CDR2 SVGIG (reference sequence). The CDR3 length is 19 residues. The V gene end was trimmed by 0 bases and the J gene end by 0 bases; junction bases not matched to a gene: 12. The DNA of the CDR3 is TGTGCCTGGAGTGTCGATCCGCGACTAGCGGGAGCCATCTCCTACGAGCAGTACTTC. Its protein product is CAWSVDPRLAGAISYEQYF. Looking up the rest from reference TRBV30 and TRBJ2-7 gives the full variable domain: SQTIHQWPATLVQPVGSPLSLECTVEGTSNPNLYWYRQAAGRGLQLLFYSVGIGQISSEVPQNLSASRPQDRQFILSSKKLLLSDSGFYLCAWSVDPRLAGAISYEQYFGPGTRLTVT.

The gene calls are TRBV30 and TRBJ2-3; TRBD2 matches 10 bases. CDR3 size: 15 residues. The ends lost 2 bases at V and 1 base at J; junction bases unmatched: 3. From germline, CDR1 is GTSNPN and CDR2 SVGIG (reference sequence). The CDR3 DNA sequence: TGTGCCTGGAGTCCCGGGACTAGCGGCACAGATACGCAGTATTTT. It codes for CAWSPGTSGTDTQYF.

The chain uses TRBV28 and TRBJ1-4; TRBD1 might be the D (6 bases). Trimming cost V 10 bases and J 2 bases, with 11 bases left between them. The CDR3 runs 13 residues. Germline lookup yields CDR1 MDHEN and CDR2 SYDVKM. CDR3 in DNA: TGTGCCATCACAGGGCCTACTAATGAAAAACTGTTTTTT. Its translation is CAITGPTNEKLFF. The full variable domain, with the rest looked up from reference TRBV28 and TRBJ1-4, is DVKVTQSSRYLVKRTGEKVFLECVQDMDHENMFWYRQDPGLGLRLIYFSYDVKMKEKGDIPEGYSVSREKKERFSLILESASTNQTSMYLCAITGPTNEKLFFGSGTQLSVL.

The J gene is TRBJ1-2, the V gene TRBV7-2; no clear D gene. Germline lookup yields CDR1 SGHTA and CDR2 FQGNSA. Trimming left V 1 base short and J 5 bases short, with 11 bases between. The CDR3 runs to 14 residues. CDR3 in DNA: TGTGCCAGCAGCTTAGGCGGCTCTAGATATGGCTACACCTTC. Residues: CASSLGGSRYGYTF.

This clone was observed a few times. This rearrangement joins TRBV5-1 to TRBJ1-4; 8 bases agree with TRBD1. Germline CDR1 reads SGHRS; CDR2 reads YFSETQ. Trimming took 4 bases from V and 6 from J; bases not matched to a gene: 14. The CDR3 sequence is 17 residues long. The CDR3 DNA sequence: TGCGCCAGCAGCCCCCAACCCGACAGGGGAGGGGATGAAAAACTGTTTTTT. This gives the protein CASSPQPDRGGDEKLFF.

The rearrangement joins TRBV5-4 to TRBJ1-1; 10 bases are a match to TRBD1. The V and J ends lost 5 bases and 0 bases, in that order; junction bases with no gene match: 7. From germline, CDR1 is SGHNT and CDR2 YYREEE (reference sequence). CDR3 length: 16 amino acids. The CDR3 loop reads CASRTGQGNMNTEAFF. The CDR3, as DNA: TGTGCCAGCAGGACGGGACAGGGGAATATGAACACTGAAGCTTTCTTT.

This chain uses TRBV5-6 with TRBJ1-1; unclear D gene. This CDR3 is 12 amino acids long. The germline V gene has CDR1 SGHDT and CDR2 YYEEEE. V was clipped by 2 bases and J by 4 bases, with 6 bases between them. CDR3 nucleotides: TGTGCCAGCAGCTTCATCGGCACTGAAGCTTTCTTT. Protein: CASSFIGTEAFF.

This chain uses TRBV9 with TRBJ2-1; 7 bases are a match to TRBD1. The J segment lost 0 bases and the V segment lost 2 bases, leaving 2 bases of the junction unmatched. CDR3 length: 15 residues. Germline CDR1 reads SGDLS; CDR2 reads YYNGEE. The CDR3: CASSVGTASYNEQFF. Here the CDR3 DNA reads TGTGCCAGCAGCGTGGGGACAGCCTCCTACAATGAGCAGTTCTTC.

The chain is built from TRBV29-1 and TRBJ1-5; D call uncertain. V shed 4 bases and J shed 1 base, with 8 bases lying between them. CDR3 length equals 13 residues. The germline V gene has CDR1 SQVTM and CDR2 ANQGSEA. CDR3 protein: CSVGQSSNQPQHF. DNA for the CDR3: TGCAGCGTTGGACAAAGCAGCAATCAGCCCCAGCATTTT.

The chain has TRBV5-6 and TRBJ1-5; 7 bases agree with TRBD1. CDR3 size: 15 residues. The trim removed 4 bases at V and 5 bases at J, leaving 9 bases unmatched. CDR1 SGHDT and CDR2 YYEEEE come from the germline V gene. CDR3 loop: CASSLSGRGDQPQHF. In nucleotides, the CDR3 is TGTGCCAGCAGCCTCTCCGGCAGGGGGGATCAGCCCCAGCATTTT.

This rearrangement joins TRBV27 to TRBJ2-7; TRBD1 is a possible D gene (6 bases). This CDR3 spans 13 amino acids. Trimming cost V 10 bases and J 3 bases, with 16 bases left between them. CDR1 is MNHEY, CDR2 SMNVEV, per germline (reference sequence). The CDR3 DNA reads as TGTGCCACCGTCCGGGACACCGACTACGAGCAGTACTTC. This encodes CATVRDTDYEQYF.

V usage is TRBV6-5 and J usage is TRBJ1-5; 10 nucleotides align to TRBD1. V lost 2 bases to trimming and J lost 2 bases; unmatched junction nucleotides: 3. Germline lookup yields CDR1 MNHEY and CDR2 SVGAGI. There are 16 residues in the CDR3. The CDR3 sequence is CASSYGGTGGNQPQHF. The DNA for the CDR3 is TGTGCCAGCAGTTACGGCGGGACAGGGGGCAATCAGCCCCAGCATTTT.

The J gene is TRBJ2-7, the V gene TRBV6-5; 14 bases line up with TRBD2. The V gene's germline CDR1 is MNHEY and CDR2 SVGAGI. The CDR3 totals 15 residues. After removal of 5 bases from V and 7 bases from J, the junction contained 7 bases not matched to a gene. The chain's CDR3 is CASSQRLAGGGEQYF. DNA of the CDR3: TGTGCCAGCAGTCAGAGACTAGCGGGAGGGGGGGAGCAGTACTTC.

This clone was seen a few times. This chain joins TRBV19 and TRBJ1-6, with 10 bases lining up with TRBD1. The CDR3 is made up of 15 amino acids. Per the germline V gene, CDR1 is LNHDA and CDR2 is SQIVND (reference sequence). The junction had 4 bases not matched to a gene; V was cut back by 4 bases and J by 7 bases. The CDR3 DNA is TGTGCCAGTAGTACGGGACAGGGGTTAAATTCACCCCTCCACTTT. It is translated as CASSTGQGLNSPLHF.

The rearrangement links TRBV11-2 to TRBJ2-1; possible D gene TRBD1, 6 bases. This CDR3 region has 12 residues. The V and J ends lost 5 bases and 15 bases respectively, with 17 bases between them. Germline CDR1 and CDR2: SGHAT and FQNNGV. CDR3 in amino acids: CASSLNPPQGFF. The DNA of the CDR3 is TGTGCCAGCAGCCTTAACCCTCCACAGGGGTTCTTC.

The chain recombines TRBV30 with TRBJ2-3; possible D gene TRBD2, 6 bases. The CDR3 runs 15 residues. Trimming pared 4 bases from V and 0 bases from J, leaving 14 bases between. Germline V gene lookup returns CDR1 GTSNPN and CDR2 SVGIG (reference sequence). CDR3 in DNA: TGTGCCTGGACCTCTCTAGCGCCTAGCACAGATACGCAGTATTTT. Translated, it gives CAWTSLAPSTDTQYF.

CDR3 coding DNA: TGCGCCAGCAGCCAAGAGGCGGAGGGTTACAATGAGCAGTTCTTC. Translated: CASSQEAEGYNEQFF. The chain recombines TRBV4-3 with TRBJ2-1; D might be TRBD2 (6 bases). Between the trimmed V and J ends, which lost 0 bases and 4 bases, there was a span of 10 bases. The CDR3 has 15 residues. CDR1 and CDR2 from the germline V gene are LGHNA and YSLEER.

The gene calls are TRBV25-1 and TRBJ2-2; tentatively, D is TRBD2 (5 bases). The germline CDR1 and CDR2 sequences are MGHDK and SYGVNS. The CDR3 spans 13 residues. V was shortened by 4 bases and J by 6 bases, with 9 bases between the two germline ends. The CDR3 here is CASSATGAGELFF. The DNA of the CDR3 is TGTGCCAGCAGTGCGACCGGGGCCGGGGAGCTGTTTTTT.

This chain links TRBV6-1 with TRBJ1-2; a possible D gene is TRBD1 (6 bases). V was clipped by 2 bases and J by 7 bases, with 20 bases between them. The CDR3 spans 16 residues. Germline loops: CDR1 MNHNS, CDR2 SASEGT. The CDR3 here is CASSERGLGGVRGYTF. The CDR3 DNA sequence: TGTGCCAGCAGTGAAAGGGGGTTGGGAGGGGTGCGTGGCTACACCTTC.

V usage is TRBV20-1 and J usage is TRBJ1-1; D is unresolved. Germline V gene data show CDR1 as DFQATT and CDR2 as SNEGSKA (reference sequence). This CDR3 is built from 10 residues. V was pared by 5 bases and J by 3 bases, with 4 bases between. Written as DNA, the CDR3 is TGCAGTGCTTCCTACACTGAAGCTTTCTTT. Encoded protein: CSASYTEAFF.

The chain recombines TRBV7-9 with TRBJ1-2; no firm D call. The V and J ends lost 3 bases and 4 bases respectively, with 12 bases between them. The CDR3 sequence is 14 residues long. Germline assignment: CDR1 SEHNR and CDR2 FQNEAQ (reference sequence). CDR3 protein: CASSFPGSSYGYTF. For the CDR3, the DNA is TGTGCCAGCAGCTTTCCGGGATCCTCCTATGGCTACACCTTC.

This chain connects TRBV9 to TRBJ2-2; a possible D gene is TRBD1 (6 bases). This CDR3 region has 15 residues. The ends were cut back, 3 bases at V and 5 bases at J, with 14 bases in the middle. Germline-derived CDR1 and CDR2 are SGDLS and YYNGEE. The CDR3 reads CASSDTGSGTGELFF. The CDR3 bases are TGTGCCAGCAGCGATACAGGGTCAGGAACCGGGGAGCTGTTTTTT.